One sample yielded the 27 T cell receptor beta chains listed below, sequenced in a study of blood T cell repertoires in COVID-19. The method was immunoSEQ multiplex PCR; TCRdb's version includes in-frame clones alone and lacks a portion of them. This sample has about 410,000 clones, with around nine tenths found just once. Source material: peripheral blood. Every receptor here comes from a woman aged 40 to 50 with COVID-19, enrolled during active disease.

This rearrangement joins TRBV3-1 (or the pseudogene TRBV3-2) to TRBJ2-1; 12 nucleotides line up with TRBD2. With V trimmed by 1 base and J by 4 bases, 5 bases remained unmatched. This CDR3 has 17 amino acids. Per germline, CDR1 LGHDT and CDR2 YNNKEL (reference sequence). The DNA for the CDR3 is TGTGCCAGCAGCCAAGGTCTAGCGGGAGGGAGATACAATGAGCAGTTCTTC. It encodes CASSQGLAGGRYNEQFF.

The J gene is TRBJ1-6, the V gene TRBV10-3; D gene unclear. Germline V gene data show CDR1 as ENHRY and CDR2 as SYGVKD. With 6 bases removed from V and 8 bases from J, the gap between germline ends came to 8 bases. This CDR3 has 12 residues. CDR3 coding DNA: TGTGCCATCAGGGGCCCGGATTCACCCCTCCACTTT. Protein: CAIRGPDSPLHF.

The chain joins TRBV7-3 to TRBJ2-1; D gene unclear. CDR3 length: 14 residues. V lost 5 bases, J lost 3 bases, and 11 bases lay in between. From germline, CDR1 is SGHTA and CDR2 FQGTGA. The chain's CDR3 is CASSPDPSYNEQFF. The DNA for the CDR3 is TGTGCCAGCAGCCCCGACCCTAGCTACAATGAGCAGTTCTTC.

J is TRBJ2-1 and V is TRBV4-2, with unresolved D. The germline V gene encodes CDR1 LGHNA and CDR2 YNFKEQ. Trimming left V 0 bases short and J 7 bases short, with 13 bases between. This CDR3 spans 15 amino acids. CDR3 sequence reads: CASSQDPGSWNEQFF. In DNA, the CDR3 is TGTGCCAGCAGCCAAGACCCAGGATCATGGAATGAGCAGTTCTTC.

The chain couples TRBV4-3 to TRBJ1-1, with TRBD1 matching 9 bases. CDR1 LGHNA and CDR2 YSLEER come from the germline V gene. The CDR3 totals 15 residues. V gave up 3 bases and J gave up 1 base; unmatched junction bases: 3. The CDR3 DNA is TGCGCCAGCAGCCAGCTGGGACAGGGGAACACTGAAGCTTTCTTT. This encodes CASSQLGQGNTEAFF.

The V gene is TRBV24-1, the J gene TRBJ2-2; TRBD1 aligns across 11 bases. V trimming: 3 bases; J trimming: 5 bases; junction bases outside the gene matches: 7. This CDR3 is built from 17 residues. In germline, CDR1 is KGHDR, CDR2 SFDVKD. In DNA, the CDR3 is TGTGCCACCAGTGATCCTCGGGGGACAGGGGGGACCGGGGAGCTGTTTTTT. This translates into CATSDPRGTGGTGELFF.

This rearrangement joins TRBV19 to TRBJ2-7; maybe TRBD1 (6 bases). V was cut by 7 bases and J by 3 bases, with 19 bases left in between. From germline, CDR1 is LNHDA and CDR2 SQIVND (reference sequence). This CDR3 is built from 15 residues. The CDR3 loop reads CASKTQGQAIYEQYF. DNA for the CDR3: TGTGCCAGTAAAACGCAGGGGCAGGCTATCTACGAGCAGTACTTC.

J is TRBJ1-6 and V is TRBV27; TRBD1 matches 7 bases. This CDR3 is built from 15 residues. Germline V gives CDR1 MNHEY, CDR2 SMNVEV (reference sequence). After removal of 6 bases from V and 6 bases from J, the junction contained 8 bases not matched to a gene. The CDR3 protein is CASRIRGQINSPLHF. CDR3 bases: TGTGCCAGCAGGATAAGGGGACAGATTAATTCACCCCTCCACTTT.

This chain uses TRBV25-1 with TRBJ1-1, with D tentatively TRBD1 (6 bases). The CDR3 totals 12 residues. The germline V gene encodes CDR1 MGHDK and CDR2 SYGVNS. The ends were cut back, 10 bases at V and 10 bases at J, with 19 bases in the middle. CDR3 sequence reads: CATRTALAPAFF. CDR3 coding DNA: TGTGCCACCAGGACAGCCCTTGCTCCAGCTTTCTTT.

This clone appeared a single time. V usage is TRBV28 and J usage is TRBJ1-1; D might be TRBD1 (6 bases). The CDR3 runs to 12 residues. Germline V gene sequence: CDR1 MDHEN, CDR2 SYDVKM. DNA of the CDR3: TGTGCACATCGACGAGGGGGTGCTGAAGCTTTCTTT. Protein product: CAHRRGGAEAFF.

V usage is TRBV7-8 and J usage is TRBJ1-3, with TRBD1 identical over 9 bases. With 0 bases clipped from V and 3 bases from J, the junction kept 9 bases outside the gene matches. Germline CDR1 and CDR2: SGHVS and FQNEAQ. This CDR3 contains 18 residues. CDR3 bases: TGTGCCAGCAGCTTAGCGTGGGTTAGGACAGGGGTTGGAAACACCATATATTTT. It translates to CASSLAWVRTGVGNTIYF.

J is TRBJ2-1 and V is TRBV6-2 or TRBV6-3; 10 nucleotides agree with TRBD2. The V gene end was trimmed by 0 bases and the J gene end by 7 bases; junction bases not matched to a gene: 6. The CDR3 has 16 amino acids. Per the germline V gene, CDR1 is MNHEY and CDR2 is SVGEGT. The CDR3: CASSYSRLAGDNEQFF. CDR3 in DNA: TGTGCCAGCAGTTACTCCAGGCTAGCGGGAGATAATGAGCAGTTCTTC.

This clone showed up just once. The chain recombines TRBV9 with TRBJ1-1, with a weak D call TRBD1 (6 bases). Looked up from germline, CDR1 is SGDLS and CDR2 is YYNGEE. The V gene lost 0 bases and the J gene lost 6 bases, with 12 bases spanning the gap. This CDR3 has 14 amino acids. The CDR3 protein is CASSVVGGGSEAFF. In DNA form, the CDR3 reads TGTGCCAGCAGCGTAGTAGGGGGAGGGTCTGAAGCTTTCTTT. The full variable domain, with the rest looked up from reference TRBV9 and TRBJ1-1, is DSGVTQTPKHLITATGQRVTLRCSPRSGDLSVYWYQQSLDQGLQFLIQYYNGEERAKGNILERFSAQQFPDLHSELNLSSLELGDSALYFCASSVVGGGSEAFFGQGTRLTVV.

As concerns this clone: This sample includes further DNA sequences coding for the same CDR3. This chain links TRBV2 with TRBJ2-2, with D perhaps TRBD1 (5 bases). The CDR3 covers 14 residues. The V and J ends lost 4 bases and 2 bases respectively, with 8 bases between them. Germline V lookup: CDR1 SNHLY, CDR2 FYNNEI. The chain's CDR3 is CASSGQGNTGELFF. Here the CDR3 DNA reads TGTGCCAGCAGTGGCCAGGGAAACACCGGGGAGCTGTTTTTT.

The CDR3 bases are TGTGCCAGTACCTACTTGAGGGCGGGGACCGCCTACGAGCAGTACTTC. The encoded protein is CASTYLRAGTAYEQYF. This chain links TRBV19 with TRBJ2-7; maybe TRBD2 (6 bases). The germline CDR1 and CDR2 sequences are LNHDA and SQIVND (reference sequence). The CDR3 totals 16 residues. Trimming pared 7 bases from V and 2 bases from J, leaving 21 bases between. Combining the CDR3 with reference TRBV19 and TRBJ2-7 gives the whole variable domain DGGITQSPKYLFRKEGQNVTLSCEQNLNHDAMYWYRQDPGQGLRLIYYSQIVNDFQKGDIAEGYSVSREKKESFPLTVTSAQKNPTAFYLCASTYLRAGTAYEQYFGPGTRLTVT.

This clone was counted ten times or more. The chain combines TRBV7-8 with TRBJ2-1; TRBD2 aligns across 8 bases. J gave up 7 bases and V 6 bases, and 11 bases lay outside the gene matches. The CDR3 spans 15 residues. CDR1 and CDR2 (germline): SGHVS, FQNEAQ. Here the CDR3 reads CASSYREGRSNEQFF. The DNA of the CDR3 is TGTGCCAGCAGTTATCGGGAGGGCCGGTCAAATGAGCAGTTCTTC.

This clone appeared a single time. The chain couples TRBV30 to TRBJ1-5; possibly TRBD1 for D (5 bases). The CDR3 covers 14 residues. Germline V CDR1 and CDR2: GTSNPN, SVGIG (reference sequence). V lost 3 bases and J lost 5, with 14 bases in between. CDR3 DNA: TGTGCCTGGAGCCGAGTCGGGGGGGATCAGCCCCAGCATTTT. The encoded protein is CAWSRVGGDQPQHF.

This rearrangement joins TRBV29-1 to TRBJ2-7, with D possibly TRBD1 on 7 matching bases. V was cut by 4 bases and J by 0 bases, with 16 bases left in between. The CDR3 consists of 15 residues. Germline V lookup: CDR1 SQVTM, CDR2 ANQGSEA. The CDR3, as DNA: TGCAGCGTTGTCTCAGCAGGGGGGAGCTCCTACGAGCAGTACTTC. Translated, it gives CSVVSAGGSSYEQYF.

The DNA of the CDR3 is TGTGCCAGCAGCGTGGGGCGCAATGAGCAGTTCTTC. It specifies CASSVGRNEQFF. The chain combines TRBV7-9 with TRBJ2-1, with a tentative D call TRBD1 (5 bases). Looked up from germline, CDR1 is SEHNR and CDR2 is FQNEAQ (reference sequence). The CDR3 has 12 residues. V lost 5 bases and J lost 6, with 8 bases in between.

The chain recombines TRBV3-1 (or the pseudogene TRBV3-2) with TRBJ2-1, with 7 bases fitting TRBD2. Germline trimming cut 0 bases from V and 0 bases from J; bases unmatched to any gene: 5. The CDR3 loop spans 17 amino acids. Germline V gene sequence: CDR1 LGHDT, CDR2 YNNKEL (reference sequence). CDR3 nucleotide sequence: TGTGCCAGCAGCCAAGAGAGGCTAGCGGCCTCCTACAATGAGCAGTTCTTC. It encodes CASSQERLAASYNEQFF.

This chain joins TRBV16 and TRBJ1-2; D possibly corresponds to TRBD1 (6 bases). The V gene's germline CDR1 is KGHSY and CDR2 FQNENV. V was pared by 2 bases and J by 8 bases, with 18 bases between. CDR3 size: 15 residues. This chain's CDR3 is CASSQNAGDARGYTF. The CDR3 DNA sequence: TGTGCCAGCAGCCAAAACGCAGGGGACGCTAGGGGCTACACCTTC. The complete variable domain, with remaining parts taken from reference TRBV16 and TRBJ1-2, reads GEEVAQTPKHLVRGEGQKAKLYCAPIKGHSYVFWYQQVLKNEFKFLISFQNENVFDETGMPKERFSAKCLPNSPCSLEIQATKLEDSAVYFCASSQNAGDARGYTFGSGTRLTVV.

The chain has TRBV28 and TRBJ1-1; TRBD1 agrees at 9 bases. Germline CDR1 reads MDHEN; CDR2 reads SYDVKM. The CDR3 is 15 amino acids. V shed 6 bases, J shed 11 bases, and the junction held 16 bases outside the gene matches. This CDR3 reads CASSPTRDRVISAFF. Here the CDR3 DNA reads TGTGCCAGCAGCCCCACCCGGGACAGGGTAATTTCGGCTTTCTTT.

This clone has a single count. The chain employs TRBV30 and TRBJ2-5; D uncertain. Trimming removed 2 bases from V and 1 base from J, with 5 bases in between. CDR1 GTSNPN and CDR2 SVGIG come from the germline V gene (reference sequence). CDR3 length: 12 residues. DNA of the CDR3: TGTGCCTGGAGTACGGGCCAAGAGACCCAGTACTTC. It yields the protein CAWSTGQETQYF.

The V and J genes are TRBV5-1 and TRBJ2-5, with D perhaps TRBD2 (6 bases). Germline V gene sequence: CDR1 SGHRS, CDR2 YFSETQ. The V end lost 4 bases, the J end lost 3 bases, and 13 bases lay between the germline ends. The CDR3 has 14 residues. DNA of the CDR3: TGCGCCAGCAGCCTGGGACTGAGTAAAGAGACCCAGTACTTC. Translating gives CASSLGLSKETQYF.

In its sample, this clone was seen a few times. The chain uses TRBV24-1 and TRBJ1-2; D remains unclear. The CDR3 spans 15 residues. Germline V gives CDR1 KGHDR, CDR2 SFDVKD. Trimming took 6 bases from V and 1 from J, leaving 14 bases between them. CDR3 amino acids: CATSRSTVYNYGYTF. In DNA, the CDR3 is TGTGCCACCAGTCGTTCAACAGTCTATAACTATGGCTACACCTTC.

The sample holds one count of this clone. The chain recombines TRBV3-1 (or the pseudogene TRBV3-2) with TRBJ2-5, with D maybe TRBD1 (5 bases). Germline V gene sequence: CDR1 LGHDT, CDR2 YNNKEL (reference sequence). Trimming removed 5 bases from V and 4 bases from J, with 11 bases in between. This CDR3 region has 13 residues. The chain's CDR3 is CASSIGARETQYF. Here the CDR3 DNA reads TGTGCCAGCAGCATTGGGGCTCGAGAGACCCAGTACTTC.

The chain uses TRBV19 and TRBJ1-2; TRBD1 agrees at 7 bases. The ends lost 8 bases at V and 1 base at J; junction bases unmatched: 10. The CDR3 contains 15 residues. Germline-derived CDR1 and CDR2 are LNHDA and SQIVND (reference sequence). The chain's CDR3 is CASHPGQPDNYGYTF. Here the CDR3 DNA reads TGTGCCAGTCACCCGGGACAGCCGGATAACTATGGCTACACCTTC.